The rows below give T cell receptor beta chains drawn from one sample of a study of regulatory T cells in long-lasting Graves disease. TCRdb analysed the multiplex PCR reads with MiXCR anew, one entry per CDR3 protein. The sample comprises some 250,000 distinct CDR3 sequences, 15% to 20% of which are singletons, and 11% to 15% rests with the top ten. These data were also filed under a second study, of T cells in Graves' hyperthyroidism and ophthalmopathy.

The source was peripheral blood mononuclear cells (PBMCs), collected at new diagnosis, from a patient treated with antithyroid drugs. The receptors come from a woman between 25 and 40 years old with Graves disease. Both conserved end residues are part of each CDR3.

J: TRBJ2-7; V: TRBV11-2; CDR3: CASSLEPGGGHSEQYF
J: TRBJ1-1; V: TRBV11-2; CDR3: CASSWRPGQKAFF
J: TRBJ1-1; V: TRBV20-1; CDR3: CSAKVGSLNTEAFF
J: TRBJ2-1; V: TRBV7-3; CDR3: CASSLLVDYNEQFF
J: TRBJ2-5; V: TRBV6-4; CDR3: CASRTGTDQETQYF
J: TRBJ1-4; V: TRBV29-1; CDR3: CSVRTGLDEKLFF
J: TRBJ1-3; V: TRBV4-1; CDR3: CASSPLTPISGNTIYF
J: TRBJ2-5; V: TRBV5-1; CDR3: CASSSGTSAQETQYF
J: TRBJ2-3; V: TRBV28; CDR3: CASRGQGRDTDTQYF
J: TRBJ1-1; V: TRBV7-2; CDR3: CASILPRVGTEAFF
J: TRBJ1-1; V: TRBV6-2/TRBV6-3; CDR3: CASRGYRGESEAFF
J: TRBJ2-5; V: TRBV20-1; CDR3: CSASHGGKQTQYF
J: TRBJ1-6; V: TRBV4-1; CDR3: CASSQVSRDSPLHF
J: TRBJ1-2; V: TRBV12-3/TRBV12-4; CDR3: CASSWDVYGYTF
J: TRBJ1-1; V: TRBV20-1; CDR3: CSVPGDRSTEAFF
J: TRBJ1-1; V: TRBV7-9; CDR3: CASSYGNTEAFF
J: TRBJ1-2; V: TRBV20-1; CDR3: CSASLQKSTYGYTF
J: TRBJ1-1; V: TRBV9; CDR3: CASSARPSGTGLNTEAFF
J: TRBJ1-2; V: TRBV18; CDR3: CASSPQGQAFGGYGYTF
J: TRBJ1-5; V: TRBV19; CDR3: CAGGDRGSGNQPQHF
J: TRBJ1-1; V: TRBV18; CDR3: CASSLQGVLRAFF
J: TRBJ2-7; V: TRBV7-2; CDR3: CASSLAKQGYEQYF
J: TRBJ2-2; V: TRBV5-6; CDR3: CASSLVRGGELFF